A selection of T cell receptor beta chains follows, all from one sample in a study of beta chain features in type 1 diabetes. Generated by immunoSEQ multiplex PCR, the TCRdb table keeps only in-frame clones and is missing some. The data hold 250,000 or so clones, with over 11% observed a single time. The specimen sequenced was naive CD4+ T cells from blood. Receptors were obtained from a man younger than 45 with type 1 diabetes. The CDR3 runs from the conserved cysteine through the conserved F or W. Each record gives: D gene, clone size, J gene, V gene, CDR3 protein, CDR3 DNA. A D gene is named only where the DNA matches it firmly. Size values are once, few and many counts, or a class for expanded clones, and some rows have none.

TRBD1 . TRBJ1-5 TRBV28 CASTLQGGQPQHF TGTGCCAGCACCTTACAGGGGGGGCAGCCCCAGCATTTT
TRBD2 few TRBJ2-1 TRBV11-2 CASSLRLAAYNEQFF TGTGCCAGCAGCCTAAGACTAGCGGCCTACAATGAGCAGTTCTTC
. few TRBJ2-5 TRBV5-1 CASSLDGARQETQYF TGCGCCAGCAGCTTGGATGGGGCTCGTCAAGAGACCCAGTACTTC
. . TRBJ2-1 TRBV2 CASIDTGLHNEQFF TGTGCCAGCATAGACACAGGACTACACAATGAGCAGTTCTTC
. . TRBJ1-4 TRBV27 CASSFFATNEKLFF TGTGCCAGCAGTTTTTTCGCAACTAATGAAAAACTGTTTTTT
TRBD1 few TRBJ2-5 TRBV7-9 CASSQRNDRVRTETQYF TGTGCCAGCAGCCAAAGGAATGACAGGGTGAGAACGGAGACCCAGTACTTC
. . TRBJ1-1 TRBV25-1 CASSWAGGAFF TGTGCCAGCAGTTGGGCCGGAGGGGCTTTCTTT
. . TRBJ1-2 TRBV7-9 CASSPQAVPSFGYTF TGTGCCAGCAGCCCCCAGGCAGTGCCCTCCTTTGGCTACACCTTC
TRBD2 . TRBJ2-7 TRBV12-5 CASGLGATAGGSEQYF TGTGCTAGTGGTTTGGGAGCGACGGCGGGAGGAAGCGAGCAGTACTTC
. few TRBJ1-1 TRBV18 CASSPPGASAMNTEAFF TGTGCCAGCTCACCACCGGGCGCCTCAGCAATGAACACTGAAGCTTTCTTT
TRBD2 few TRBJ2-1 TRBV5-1 CASSPQTSGREQFF TGCGCCAGCAGCCCACAGACTAGCGGGAGAGAGCAGTTCTTC
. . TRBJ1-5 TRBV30 CAWASGPNQPQHF TGTGCCTGGGCGTCAGGGCCCAATCAGCCCCAGCATTTT
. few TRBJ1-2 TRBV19 CASRPSEQNNYGYTF TGTGCCAGTCGACCCTCCGAACAGAATAACTATGGCTACACCTTC
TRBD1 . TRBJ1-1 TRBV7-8 CASSPDRGSTEAFF TGTGCCAGCAGCCCTGACAGGGGGAGCACTGAAGCTTTCTTT
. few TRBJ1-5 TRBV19 CASSITSGGGSNQPQHF TGTGCCAGTAGTATAACCTCCGGGGGTGGGAGCAATCAGCCCCAGCATTTT
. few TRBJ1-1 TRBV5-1 CASSSMGSRGTEAFF TGCGCCAGCAGTTCGATGGGGTCGCGGGGTACTGAAGCTTTCTTT
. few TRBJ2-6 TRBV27 CASQGLEVGANVLTF TGTGCCAGCCAGGGCCTTGAGGTTGGGGCCAACGTCCTGACTTTC
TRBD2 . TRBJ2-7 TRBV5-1 CASSLLSGNYEQYF TGCGCCAGCAGCTTACTTAGCGGGAACTACGAGCAGTACTTC
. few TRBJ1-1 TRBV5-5 CASSVSTGSPNTEAFF TGTGCCAGCAGCGTTTCCACCGGGTCCCCGAACACTGAAGCTTTCTTT
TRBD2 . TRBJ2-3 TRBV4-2 CASSHRAGLSTDTQYF TGTGCCAGCAGCCATCGAGCGGGATTAAGCACAGATACGCAGTATTTT
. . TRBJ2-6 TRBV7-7 CASSSGQRANVLTF TGTGCTAGCAGCTCAGGACAGCGGGCCAACGTCCTGACTTTC
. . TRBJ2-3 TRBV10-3 CAVRGGDTQYF TGTGCCGTTCGGGGTGGAGATACGCAGTATTTT
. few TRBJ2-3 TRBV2 CASSGHKRGTDTQYF TGTGCCAGCAGTGGACATAAGCGGGGCACAGATACGCAGTATTTT
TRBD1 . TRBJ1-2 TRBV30 CANSGTGGFGYTF TGTGCTAACTCCGGGACAGGGGGCTTTGGCTACACCTTC
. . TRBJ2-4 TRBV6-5 CASSRENIQYF TGTGCCAGCTCCAGGGAAAACATTCAGTACTTC
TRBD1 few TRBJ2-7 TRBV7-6 CASSLGQGTYEQYF TGTGCCAGCAGCCTGGGACAGGGTACCTACGAGCAGTACTTC
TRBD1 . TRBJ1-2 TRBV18 CASSAGRGANGYTF TGTGCCAGCTCCGCAGGCAGGGGGGCCAATGGCTACACCTTC
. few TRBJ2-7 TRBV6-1 CASNTVAYEQYF TGTGCCAGCAATACGGTGGCCTACGAGCAGTACTTC